The 7 T cell receptor beta chains reported below all come from one sample, sequenced in a study of T cell responses to AZD1222 COVID-19 vaccine. Profiled with immunoSEQ multiplex PCR; TCRdb holds only in-frame clones, not every one. The table includes 54,000 or so clones, about 80% detected once. This material consisted of peripheral blood, taken 28 days after the second AZD1222 dose. The source of these receptors is an adult who received the AZD1222 COVID-19 vaccine.

The J gene is TRBJ1-4, the V gene TRBV28; TRBD1 matches 7 bases. Germline CDR1 MDHEN, CDR2 SYDVKM. The CDR3 covers 15 residues. The ends lost 5 bases at V and 4 bases at J; junction bases unmatched: 7. CDR3 bases: TGTGCCAGCAGTGAAACGACAGGGATTAATGAAAAACTGTTTTTT. It specifies CASSETTGINEKLFF.

The rearrangement links TRBV11-2 to TRBJ1-2, with D possibly being TRBD1 (5 bases). Germline CDR1 SGHAT, CDR2 FQNNGV. The CDR3 is made up of 12 amino acids. Trimming stripped 6 bases from V and 7 bases from J, with 12 bases between. For the CDR3, the DNA is TGTGCCAGCAGTCCAGGGTTCCGTGGCTACACCTTC. It is translated as CASSPGFRGYTF.

This clone appeared a few times. The J gene is TRBJ1-3, the V gene TRBV18; TRBD1 is a possible D gene (6 bases). This CDR3 spans 14 amino acids. Per germline, CDR1 KGHSH and CDR2 LQKENI. V dropped 5 bases and J dropped 0 bases, with 8 bases sitting between them. CDR3 loop: CASSTGNSGNTIYF. The CDR3 coding sequence is TGTGCCAGCTCAACAGGGAACTCTGGAAACACCATATATTTT. The full variable domain, with the rest looked up from reference TRBV18 and TRBJ1-3, is NAGVMQNPRHLVRRRGQEARLRCSPMKGHSHVYWYRQLPEEGLKFMVYLQKENIIDESGMPKERFSAEFPKEGPSILRIQQVVRGDSAAYFCASSTGNSGNTIYFGEGSWLTVV.

The genes are TRBV11-3 and TRBJ2-2, with a weak D call TRBD2 (7 bases). The CDR3 runs 15 residues. The V gene's germline CDR1 is SGHNT and CDR2 YENEEA. V lost 2 bases, J lost 3 bases, and 10 bases lay in between. The CDR3 is CASSLWGGDTGELFF. The DNA of the CDR3 is TGTGCCAGCAGCTTATGGGGGGGCGACACCGGGGAGCTGTTTTTT.

This clone was counted a few times. The chain joins TRBV29-1 to TRBJ2-7, with D maybe TRBD2 (6 bases). V was trimmed by 3 bases and J by 5 bases, leaving 17 bases between them. CDR3 length: 14 residues. CDR1 and CDR2 from the germline V gene are SQVTM and ANQGSEA. Written as DNA, the CDR3 is TGCAGCGTTGACCTGGGGGGACCCAGCGACGAGCAGTACTTC. Amino acids: CSVDLGGPSDEQYF.

The genes are TRBV19 and TRBJ2-5, with 7 bases aligning to TRBD1. V dropped 5 bases and J dropped 9; count of bases not matched to a gene: 6. CDR1 LNHDA and CDR2 SQIVND come from the germline V gene (reference sequence). This CDR3 has 12 residues. In nucleotides, the CDR3 is TGTGCCAGTAGTCCGGGACAGAGGGCCCAGTACTTC. Its protein is CASSPGQRAQYF.

The chain has TRBV11-2 and TRBJ2-3; D uncertain. This CDR3 is built from 14 residues. V shed 0 bases and J shed 1 base, with 5 bases lying between them. Germline V gives CDR1 SGHAT, CDR2 FQNNGV. CDR3 sequence: CASSLEPGTDTQYF. The CDR3 DNA reads TGTGCCAGCAGCTTAGAGCCGGGCACAGATACGCAGTATTTT.